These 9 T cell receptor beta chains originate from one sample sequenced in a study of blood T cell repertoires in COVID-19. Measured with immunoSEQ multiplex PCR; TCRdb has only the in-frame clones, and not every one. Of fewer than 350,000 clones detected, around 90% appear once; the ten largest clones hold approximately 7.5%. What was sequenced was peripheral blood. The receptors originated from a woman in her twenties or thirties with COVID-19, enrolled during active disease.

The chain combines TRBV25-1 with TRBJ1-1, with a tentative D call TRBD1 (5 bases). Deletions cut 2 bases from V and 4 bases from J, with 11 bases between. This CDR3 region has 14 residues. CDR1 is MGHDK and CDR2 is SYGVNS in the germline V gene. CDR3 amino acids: CASSEEQDLTEAFF. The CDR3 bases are TGTGCCAGCAGTGAAGAACAGGATCTCACTGAAGCTTTCTTT. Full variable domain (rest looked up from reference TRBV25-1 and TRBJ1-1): EADIYQTPRYLVIGTGKKITLECSQTMGHDKMYWYQQDPGMELHLIHYSYGVNSTEKGDLSSESTVSRIRTEHFPLTLESARPSHTSQYLCASSEEQDLTEAFFGQGTRLTVV.

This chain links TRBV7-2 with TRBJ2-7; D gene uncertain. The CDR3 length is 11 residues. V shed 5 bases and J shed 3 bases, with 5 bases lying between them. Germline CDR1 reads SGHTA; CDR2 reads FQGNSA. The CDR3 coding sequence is TGTGCCAGCAGCCCGGGCTACGAGCAGTACTTC. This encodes CASSPGYEQYF.

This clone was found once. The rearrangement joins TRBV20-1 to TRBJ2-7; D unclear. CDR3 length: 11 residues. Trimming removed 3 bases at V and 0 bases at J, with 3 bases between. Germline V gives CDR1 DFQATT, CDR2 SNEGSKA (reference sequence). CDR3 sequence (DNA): TGCAGTGCTAGCAGCTCCTACGAGCAGTACTTC. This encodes CSASSSYEQYF.

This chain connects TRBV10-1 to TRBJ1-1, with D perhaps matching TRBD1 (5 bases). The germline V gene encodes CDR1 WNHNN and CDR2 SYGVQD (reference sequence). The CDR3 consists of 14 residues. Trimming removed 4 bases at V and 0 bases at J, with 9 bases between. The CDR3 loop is CASSGPGMNTEAFF. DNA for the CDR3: TGCGCCAGCAGTGGACCAGGGATGAACACTGAAGCTTTCTTT.

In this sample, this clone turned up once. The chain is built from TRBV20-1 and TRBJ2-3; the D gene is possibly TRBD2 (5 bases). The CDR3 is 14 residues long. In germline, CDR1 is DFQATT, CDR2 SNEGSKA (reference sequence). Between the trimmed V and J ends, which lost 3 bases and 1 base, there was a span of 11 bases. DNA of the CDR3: TGCAGTGCTAGTCCACTAGTAGGCACAGATACGCAGTATTTT. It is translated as CSASPLVGTDTQYF.

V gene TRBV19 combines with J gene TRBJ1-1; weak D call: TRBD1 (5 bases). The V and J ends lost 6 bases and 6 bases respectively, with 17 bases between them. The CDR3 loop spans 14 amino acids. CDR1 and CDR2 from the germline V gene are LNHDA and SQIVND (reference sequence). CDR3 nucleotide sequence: TGTGCCAGTAGCCCAAGGGGCAGTCTATCTGAAGCTTTCTTT. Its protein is CASSPRGSLSEAFF.

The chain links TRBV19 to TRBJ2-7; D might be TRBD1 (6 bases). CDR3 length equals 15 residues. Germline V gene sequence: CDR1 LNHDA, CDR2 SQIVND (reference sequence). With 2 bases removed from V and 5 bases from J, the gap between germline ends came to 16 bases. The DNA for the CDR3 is TGTGCCAGTAGTATACAGACAGGCCCCGGGGACGAGCAGTACTTC. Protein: CASSIQTGPGDEQYF. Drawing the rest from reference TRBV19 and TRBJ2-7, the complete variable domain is DGGITQSPKYLFRKEGQNVTLSCEQNLNHDAMYWYRQDPGQGLRLIYYSQIVNDFQKGDIAEGYSVSREKKESFPLTVTSAQKNPTAFYLCASSIQTGPGDEQYFGPGTRLTVT.

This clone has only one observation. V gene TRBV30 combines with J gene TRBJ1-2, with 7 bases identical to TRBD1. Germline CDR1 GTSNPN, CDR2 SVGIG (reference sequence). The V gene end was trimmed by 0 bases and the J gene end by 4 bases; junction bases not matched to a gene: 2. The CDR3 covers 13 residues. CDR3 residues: CAWSVWDSYGYTF. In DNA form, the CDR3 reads TGTGCCTGGAGTGTATGGGACAGCTATGGCTACACCTTC.

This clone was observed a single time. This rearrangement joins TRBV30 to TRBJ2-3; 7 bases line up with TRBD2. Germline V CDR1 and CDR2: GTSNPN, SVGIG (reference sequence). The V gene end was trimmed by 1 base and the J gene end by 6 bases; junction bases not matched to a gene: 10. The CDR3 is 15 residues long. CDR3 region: CAWSALGTRGDTQYF. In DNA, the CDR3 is TGTGCCTGGAGTGCGCTCGGGACGCGGGGGGATACGCAGTATTTT.